Listed below are T cell receptor beta chains from one sample, sequenced in a study of blood T cell repertoires in COVID-19. Generated by immunoSEQ multiplex PCR, the TCRdb table keeps only in-frame clones and is missing some. The sample lists roughly 380,000 clones; roughly 90% were seen once. Source material: peripheral blood. These receptor sequences come from a woman aged 60 to 75 with COVID-19, enrolled during active disease. Both conserved end residues are part of each CDR3. The D gene is left open where the match is weak. A row's size may be missing; if present it is once, few, many or a size class.

TRBJ1-6 | TRBV5-8 | few | - | 17 | TGTGCCAGCAGCTTGGCGGAAGCGCAGGGCCTTGGGTCACCCCTCCACTTT | CASSLAEAQGLGSPLHF
TRBJ2-7 | TRBV6-1 | - | TRBD1 | 15 | TGTGCCAGCAGTGAAGGCGGGACAGGGTCGTACGAGCAGTACTTC | CASSEGGTGSYEQYF
TRBJ2-2 | TRBV19 | - | TRBD1 | 18 | TGTGCCAGTAGTAGCCATCCCGGGACAGGGAGTAACACCGGGGAGCTGTTTTTT | CASSSHPGTGSNTGELFF
TRBJ1-1 | TRBV6-5 | - | - | 15 | TGTGCCAGCAGTCCCACGACAGGCCTACTCACTGAAGCTTTCTTT | CASSPTTGLLTEAFF
TRBJ1-2 | TRBV6-5 | - | TRBD1 | 13 | TGTGCCAGCAGTTTTGACAGGGTGAATGGCTACACCTTC | CASSFDRVNGYTF
TRBJ1-2 | TRBV27 | few | - | 13 | TGTGCCAGCAGTTTATACGGGGTCTCTGGCTACACCTTC | CASSLYGVSGYTF
TRBJ2-2 | TRBV7-2 | - | TRBD2 | 19 | TGTGCCAGCAGCTTATTTGGGACTAGCGGGGGGAGGAACACCGGGGAGCTGTTTTTT | CASSLFGTSGGRNTGELFF
TRBJ2-7 | TRBV4-2 | - | TRBD2 | 18 | TGTGCCAGCAGCCTTGTCGTCCAGGCGGGGGGTGCGACCTACGAGCAGTACTTC | CASSLVVQAGGATYEQYF
TRBJ2-7 | TRBV19 | - | TRBD1 | 14 | TGTGCCAGTAGATTGACAGGGACCTCCTACGAGCAGTACTTC | CASRLTGTSYEQYF
TRBJ1-3 | TRBV30 | - | - | 14 | TGTGCCTGGAGCAACGGGGGGCAGGGAAACACCATATATTTT | CAWSNGGQGNTIYF